The clone carrying this TCR beta chain was recorded at least ten times. The antigen is undetermined. This CDR3 has 15 residues. Trimming took off 7 bases at V and 0 bases at J, with 13 bases between the two ends. CDR1 is ENHRY, CDR2 SYGVKD, per germline. The data stem from a study of human T cells and chemical hapten exposure. Background on the study: The upper back received 0.01% DPC by patch testing, with results read at 6 days.

TCRdb processed the RACE reads anew with MiXCR; each CDR3 protein has one entry. This table holds approximately 70,000 distinct CDR3 sequences, more than 8% found once. Regarding time point: patch test 1, 2 weeks after DPC sensitization. Treatment of the sample: therapeutic diphenylcyclopropenone sensitization with weekly scalp DPC. Study results and caveats: TCRs at high frequency, those above 1 in 1000, did not change with DPC sensitization.

The starting material was whole blood, obtained in connection with sensitization to the hapten diphenylcyclopropenone (DPC). This TCR was recovered from a woman between 35 and 50 years old with alopecia areata. Some clones in this sample may be carry-over from other donors' samples. The rearrangement joins TRBV10-3 to TRBJ2-1; D uncertain. The CDR3 protein is CAIKSPTFSYNEQFF. The CDR3 DNA reads TGTGCCATCAAAAGCCCTACATTCTCCTACAATGAGCAGTTCTTC.